These 15 T cell receptor beta chains were sequenced from one sample in a study of CD8 T cells in ankylosing spondylitis. Using its own MiXCR run on the 5' RACE reads, TCRdb lists one record per CDR3 protein. The top ten clones hold around 1.8% of a sample with roughly 30,000 distinct CDR3 sequences, about 5.1% of them seen once. The sequenced sample consisted of blood, either unsorted or a sorted T cell fraction (not recorded which). Receptors were obtained from a female donor with ankylosing spondylitis or in good health (not recorded which).

This clonotype has at least ten counts. The V and J genes are TRBV9 and TRBJ2-6; 7 bases align to TRBD1. Germline V gene sequence: CDR1 SGDLS, CDR2 YYNGEE. V lost 3 bases and J lost 2; bases outside the gene matches: 2. The CDR3 runs to 15 residues. The CDR3 region is CASSGTGAGANVLTF. The CDR3 region has the DNA TGTGCCAGCAGCGGAACAGGGGCTGGGGCCAACGTCCTGACTTTC.

The sample holds many counts of this clonotype. CDR3 in amino acids: CASSVSTGQGRDEQYF. The CDR3 DNA follows: TGTGCCAGCAGCGTATCGACGGGACAGGGCAGGGACGAGCAGTACTTC. The chain uses TRBV9 and TRBJ2-7, with 9 bases identical to TRBD1. CDR1 and CDR2 from the germline V gene are SGDLS and YYNGEE. J gave up 5 bases and V 1 base, and 10 bases lay outside the gene matches. CDR3 length equals 16 residues.

This clonotype was detected many times. The V and J genes are TRBV9 and TRBJ2-7; D is ambiguous. The CDR3 contains 14 residues. The germline V gene has CDR1 SGDLS and CDR2 YYNGEE. Trimming removed 2 bases from V and 1 base from J, with 10 bases in between. This CDR3 is CASSVKTDSYEQYF. In nucleotides, the CDR3 is TGTGCCAGCAGCGTTAAGACGGATTCCTACGAGCAGTACTTC.

This clonotype was counted at least ten times. V is TRBV9 and J is TRBJ2-5; TRBD2 agrees at 10 bases. The germline V gene encodes CDR1 SGDLS and CDR2 YYNGEE. V trimming: 4 bases; J trimming: 5 bases; junction bases outside the gene matches: 8. The CDR3 consists of 15 residues. This CDR3 reads CASSTSGRAAETQYF. The CDR3 region has the DNA TGTGCCAGCAGCACGAGCGGGAGGGCCGCGGAGACCCAGTACTTC. The complete variable domain, with remaining parts taken from reference TRBV9 and TRBJ2-5, reads DSGVTQTPKHLITATGQRVTLRCSPRSGDLSVYWYQQSLDQGLQFLIQYYNGEERAKGNILERFSAQQFPDLHSELNLSSLELGDSALYFCASSTSGRAAETQYFGPGTRLLVL.

This clonotype was counted ten times or more. The chain has TRBV9 and TRBJ2-3; D is possibly TRBD2 (6 bases). Germline-derived CDR1 and CDR2 are SGDLS and YYNGEE. Trimming shortened V by 3 bases and J by 1 base, and 12 bases separated the two germline ends. This CDR3 has 15 amino acids. CDR3 amino acids: CASSAFPGGTDTQYF. CDR3 DNA sequence: TGTGCCAGCAGCGCCTTTCCGGGGGGCACAGATACGCAGTATTTT.

V and J are TRBV9 and TRBJ2-5, with 8 bases aligning to TRBD1. The ends lost 5 bases at V and 5 bases at J; junction bases unmatched: 11. Germline V CDR1 and CDR2: SGDLS, YYNGEE. The CDR3 sequence is 15 residues long. The CDR3 DNA follows: TGTGCCAGCAGTGACAGGGGCGGGATGGTTGAGACCCAGTACTTC. This sequence encodes CASSDRGGMVETQYF.

This clonotype was counted a few times. This chain uses TRBV9 with TRBJ2-1; 8 bases agree with TRBD2. The ends lost 0 bases at V and 7 bases at J; junction bases unmatched: 9. The CDR3 totals 16 residues. The germline V gene encodes CDR1 SGDLS and CDR2 YYNGEE. DNA of the CDR3: TGTGCCAGCAGCGTAGTGGACGGGGGGGCTGGGAATGAGCAGTTCTTC. As protein: CASSVVDGGAGNEQFF. Full variable domain (missing parts from reference TRBV9 and TRBJ2-1): DSGVTQTPKHLITATGQRVTLRCSPRSGDLSVYWYQQSLDQGLQFLIQYYNGEERAKGNILERFSAQQFPDLHSELNLSSLELGDSALYFCASSVVDGGAGNEQFFGPGTRLTVL.

This clonotype was detected many times. The chain recombines TRBV9 with TRBJ2-7; no reliable D call. CDR1 is SGDLS, CDR2 YYNGEE, per germline. The CDR3 is 13 residues long. The V end lost 4 bases, the J end lost 0 bases, and 8 bases lay between the germline ends. CDR3 DNA sequence: TGTGCCAGCAGCCCTGCTGACTCCTACGAGCAGTACTTC. It specifies CASSPADSYEQYF.

Many counts were recorded for this clonotype. This chain connects TRBV9 to TRBJ2-1; TRBD1 agrees at 8 bases. CDR1 SGDLS and CDR2 YYNGEE come from the germline V gene. V was clipped by 3 bases and J by 9 bases; unmatched bases: 11. The CDR3 is 15 residues long. CDR3 in amino acids: CASSARTGFNSEQFF. The DNA for the CDR3 is TGTGCCAGCAGCGCCCGGACAGGGTTTAACAGTGAGCAGTTCTTC.

CDR3 amino acids: CASSEIYNEQFF. The CDR3 coding sequence is TGTGCCAGCAGCGAGATATACAATGAGCAGTTCTTC. This chain links TRBV9 with TRBJ2-1, with unresolved D. The CDR3 has 12 amino acids. The germline CDR1 and CDR2 sequences are SGDLS and YYNGEE. V lost 3 bases and J 4 bases, leaving 5 bases between the germline ends.

This clonotype was seen ten or more times. This sequence joins TRBV9 and TRBJ2-2; D is possibly TRBD1 (6 bases). The CDR3 is 15 amino acids. V dropped 2 bases and J dropped 3 bases, with 11 bases sitting between them. CDR1 is SGDLS and CDR2 is YYNGEE in the germline V gene. CDR3 bases: TGTGCCAGCAGCGTCATAGGGGGAGACACCGGGGAGCTGTTTTTT. It translates to CASSVIGGDTGELFF.

This clonotype was observed many times. J is TRBJ2-1 and V is TRBV9; 7 nucleotides align to TRBD2. Germline assignment: CDR1 SGDLS and CDR2 YYNGEE. CDR3 length equals 14 residues. V dropped 2 bases and J dropped 5; count of bases not matched to a gene: 4. CDR3 in amino acids: CASSVGGINNEQFF. CDR3 in DNA: TGTGCCAGCAGCGTCGGGGGGATCAACAATGAGCAGTTCTTC.

In its sample, this clonotype was seen many times. The chain is built from TRBV9 and TRBJ2-2, with D unclear. Between the trimmed V and J ends, which lost 3 bases and 7 bases, there was a span of 13 bases. In germline, CDR1 is SGDLS, CDR2 YYNGEE. CDR3 length: 14 amino acids. The CDR3: CASSAETTHGELFF. DNA of the CDR3: TGTGCCAGCAGCGCCGAAACGACCCACGGGGAGCTGTTTTTT.

This clonotype was observed a handful of times. The gene calls are TRBV9 and TRBJ2-2; D not resolved. CDR3 length: 16 residues. Trimming cost V 2 bases and J 6 bases, with 17 bases left between them. CDR1 and CDR2 (germline): SGDLS, YYNGEE. DNA of the CDR3: TGTGCCAGCAGCGTCCTTAGGACCCTTTCGGCCGGGGAGCTGTTTTTT. Translating it yields CASSVLRTLSAGELFF.

This clonotype was seen at least ten times. This rearrangement joins TRBV9 to TRBJ2-1; 9 nucleotides match TRBD2. Germline V gives CDR1 SGDLS, CDR2 YYNGEE. V lost 1 base, J lost 5 bases, and 7 bases stayed unmatched. The CDR3 spans 16 residues. The CDR3 coding sequence is TGTGCCAGCAGCGTATTTGCGGGGGGGCAGAACAATGAGCAGTTCTTC. Translation: CASSVFAGGQNNEQFF.